The 26 T cell receptor beta chains in this list originate from one sample, sequenced in a study of T cell changes during pregnancy in multiple sclerosis. TCRdb's table, derived via immunoSEQ multiplex PCR, lists solely in-frame clones and lacks some. The sample lists tens of thousands of clones; roughly 91% were seen once. The sample in question was CD4+ T cells from peripheral blood mononuclear cells, obtained in the second trimester of pregnancy. Receptor source: a female donor with multiple sclerosis, enrolled in a pregnancy study.

This clone showed up just once. The V gene is TRBV14, the J gene TRBJ1-1; 10 nucleotides match TRBD1. The ends lost 5 bases at V and 9 bases at J; junction bases unmatched: 15. This CDR3 contains 16 residues. The germline CDR1 and CDR2 sequences are SGHDN and FVKESK. The CDR3 region is CASSVRTGGVVHKAFF. In DNA form, the CDR3 reads TGTGCCAGCAGCGTACGGACAGGGGGAGTGGTTCATAAAGCTTTCTTT.

This clone appeared once. This chain uses TRBV5-4 with TRBJ1-2; no firm D call. Germline assignment: CDR1 SGHNT and CDR2 YYREEE (reference sequence). This CDR3 has 13 amino acids. V was cut by 2 bases and J by 3 bases, with 8 bases left in between. This CDR3 reads CASSLARDYGYTF. The CDR3 region has the DNA TGTGCCAGCAGCTTAGCGAGGGACTATGGCTACACCTTC. The full variable domain, with the rest looked up from reference TRBV5-4 and TRBJ1-2, is ETGVTQSPTHLIKTRGQQVTLRCSSQSGHNTVSWYQQALGQGPQFIFQYYREEENGRGNFPPRFSGLQFPNYSSELNVNALELDDSALYLCASSLARDYGYTFGSGTRLTVV.

In its sample, this clone was seen once. The chain uses TRBV28 and TRBJ2-3; TRBD2 is a possible D gene (5 bases). This CDR3 has 13 amino acids. V gave up 4 bases and J gave up 7 bases, with 12 bases separating them. From germline, CDR1 is MDHEN and CDR2 SYDVKM. The CDR3 DNA is TGTGCCAGCAGTTCGGCGCGGGCCCATACGCAGTATTTT. It specifies CASSSARAHTQYF. The entire variable domain, with the rest obtained from reference TRBV28 and TRBJ2-3, is as follows: DVKVTQSSRYLVKRTGEKVFLECVQDMDHENMFWYRQDPGLGLRLIYFSYDVKMKEKGDIPEGYSVSREKKERFSLILESASTNQTSMYLCASSSARAHTQYFGPGTRLTVL.

This chain links TRBV7-2 with TRBJ1-2; 7 bases align to TRBD1. Germline CDR1 is SGHTA and CDR2 is FQGNSA. This CDR3 region has 14 residues. Trimming at V came to 5 bases and at J to 3 bases, leaving 6 bases not matched to a gene. CDR3 residues: CASSREGADYGYTF. As DNA, the CDR3 is TGTGCCAGCAGCCGGGAGGGGGCGGACTATGGCTACACCTTC.

CDR3 sequence (DNA): TGTGCCAGCAGCCGACCGGGACAGGGTTACAATGAGCAGTTCTTC. This codes for CASSRPGQGYNEQFF. The chain is built from TRBV11-2 and TRBJ2-1; 9 bases are a match to TRBD1. CDR1 and CDR2 (germline): SGHAT, FQNNGV. V trimming: 5 bases; J trimming: 4 bases; junction bases outside the gene matches: 6. The CDR3 contains 15 residues.

This chain links TRBV7-8 with TRBJ1-5; 11 nucleotides match TRBD1. Trimming took 3 bases from V and 4 from J; bases not matched to a gene: 5. Germline CDR1 is SGHVS and CDR2 is FQNEAQ. The CDR3 length is 16 residues. The CDR3 loop is CASSLAGTGGNQPQHF. The DNA for the CDR3 is TGTGCCAGCAGCTTGGCCGGGACAGGGGGTAATCAGCCCCAGCATTTT.

The chain couples TRBV27 to TRBJ2-5; 9 bases match TRBD1. The J call may be incorrect, as the DNA end agrees better with TRBJ2-7. Germline V gene data show CDR1 as MNHEY and CDR2 as SMNVEV (reference sequence). The CDR3 is made up of 16 amino acids. The CDR3: CASSSERQGGSYEQYF. The CDR3 DNA reads as TGTGCCAGCAGTTCCGAACGACAGGGGGGTTCCTACGAGCAGTACTTC.

The J gene is TRBJ1-5, the V gene TRBV9, with D possibly TRBD1 on 6 matching bases. The germline CDR1 and CDR2 sequences are SGDLS and YYNGEE. The ends were cut back, 0 bases at V and 3 bases at J, with 10 bases in the middle. The CDR3 contains 15 residues. In nucleotides, the CDR3 is TGTGCCAGCAGCGTAGGGGGGGGCGACAATCAGCCCCAGCATTTT. Protein product: CASSVGGGDNQPQHF. Looking up the rest from reference TRBV9 and TRBJ1-5 gives the full variable domain: DSGVTQTPKHLITATGQRVTLRCSPRSGDLSVYWYQQSLDQGLQFLIQYYNGEERAKGNILERFSAQQFPDLHSELNLSSLELGDSALYFCASSVGGGDNQPQHFGDGTRLSIL.

This chain connects TRBV6-1 to TRBJ2-2, with D possibly matching TRBD1 (6 bases). Germline CDR1 and CDR2: MNHNS and SASEGT. The CDR3 is made up of 14 amino acids. Trimming removed 10 bases from V and 3 bases from J, with 15 bases in between. The CDR3, as DNA: TGTGCCATCTCCGAACCAGGGGACACCGGGGAGCTGTTTTTT. Translation: CAISEPGDTGELFF.

This rearrangement joins TRBV2 to TRBJ2-5; a weak D match, TRBD2 (7 bases). With 7 bases removed from V and 5 bases from J, the gap between germline ends came to 14 bases. The CDR3 covers 13 residues. Germline CDR1 reads SNHLY; CDR2 reads FYNNEI. CDR3 sequence reads: CASKGEGGETQYF. The CDR3 DNA reads as TGTGCCAGCAAAGGAGAGGGGGGGGAGACCCAGTACTTC. Full variable domain (remainder filled in from reference TRBV2 and TRBJ2-5): EPEVTQTPSHQVTQMGQEVILRCVPISNHLYFYWYRQILGQKVEFLVSFYNNEISEKSEIFDDQFSVERPDGSNFTLKIRSTKLEDSAMYFCASKGEGGETQYFGPGTRLLVL.

This rearrangement joins TRBV30 to TRBJ2-2, with 7 bases lining up with TRBD1. Germline assignment: CDR1 GTSNPN and CDR2 SVGIG (reference sequence). CDR3 length equals 15 residues. V dropped 0 bases and J dropped 5; count of bases not matched to a gene: 6. This chain's CDR3 is CAWSVSYRGTGELFF. For the CDR3, the DNA is TGTGCCTGGAGTGTTTCGTACAGGGGTACCGGGGAGCTGTTTTTT.

Remarks on this clone: At the DNA level, this CDR3 is encoded by other sequences in the same sample as well. CDR3 DNA sequence: TGCGCCAGCAGCTTGCATCCTATGAACACTGAAGCTTTCTTT. Protein: CASSLHPMNTEAFF. The V and J genes are TRBV5-1 and TRBJ1-1; no reliable D call. The CDR3 is 14 amino acids. Trimming cost V 1 base and J 0 bases, with 7 bases left between them. The V gene's germline CDR1 is SGHRS and CDR2 YFSETQ. Combining the CDR3 with reference TRBV5-1 and TRBJ1-1 gives the whole variable domain KAGVTQTPRYLIKTRGQQVTLSCSPISGHRSVSWYQQTPGQGLQFLFEYFSETQRNKGNFPGRFSGRQFSNSRSEMNVSTLELGDSALYLCASSLHPMNTEAFFGQGTRLTVV.

V usage is TRBV27 and J usage is TRBJ2-2; 9 positions match TRBD1. Germline CDR1 reads MNHEY; CDR2 reads SMNVEV (reference sequence). V lost 7 bases, J lost 4 bases, and 7 bases stayed unmatched. This CDR3 is 15 amino acids long. CDR3: CASKGDRAFTGELFF. The CDR3 DNA reads as TGTGCCAGCAAGGGGGACAGGGCGTTCACCGGGGAGCTGTTTTTT.

The rearrangement joins TRBV7-2 to TRBJ2-3; 9 positions agree with TRBD2. The V gene's germline CDR1 is SGHTA and CDR2 FQGNSA. CDR3 size: 18 residues. The V and J ends lost 4 bases and 3 bases, in that order; junction bases with no gene match: 14. CDR3 loop: CASSSMGLATGRTDTQYF. Written as DNA, the CDR3 is TGTGCCAGCAGCTCCATGGGACTAGCTACGGGCCGGACAGATACGCAGTATTTT.

V and J are TRBV6-5 and TRBJ2-1; a possible D gene is TRBD2 (6 bases). Germline V gene sequence: CDR1 MNHEY, CDR2 SVGAGI. The CDR3 has 15 amino acids. The V end lost 6 bases, the J end lost 5 bases, and 17 bases lay between the germline ends. The CDR3 reads CASRKLSGRHNEQFF. The DNA of the CDR3 is TGTGCCAGCAGGAAACTTAGCGGCCGACACAATGAGCAGTTCTTC.

The V and J genes are TRBV5-6 and TRBJ2-1, with 15 bases that match TRBD2. CDR3 length equals 16 residues. The germline gives CDR1 SGHDT, CDR2 YYEEEE. J was trimmed by 6 bases and V by 2 bases; bases with no gene match: 3. CDR3 protein: CASSLPGLAGGNEQFF. Here the CDR3 DNA reads TGTGCCAGCAGCTTACCGGGACTAGCGGGGGGCAATGAGCAGTTCTTC.

This clone occurred once. The chain is built from TRBV5-4 and TRBJ1-1; D possibly corresponds to TRBD1 (5 bases). Between the trimmed V and J ends, which lost 3 bases and 0 bases, there was a span of 9 bases. The CDR3 has 14 amino acids. Germline CDR1 SGHNT, CDR2 YYREEE (reference sequence). The CDR3 sequence: CASSYGQLNTEAFF. CDR3 nucleotides: TGTGCCAGCAGCTATGGACAATTGAACACTGAAGCTTTCTTT.

CDR3 in DNA: TGTGCCAGCTCACCCAGGACTAGCAAAGGTAGTGGGAATGAGCAGTTCTTC. Translation: CASSPRTSKGSGNEQFF. V gene TRBV18 combines with J gene TRBJ2-1, with TRBD2 matching over 8 bases. Germline V CDR1 and CDR2: KGHSH, LQKENI. This CDR3 is 17 amino acids long. Trimming took 3 bases from V and 7 from J; bases not matched to a gene: 14.

V and J are TRBV7-2 and TRBJ2-1; 8 bases agree with TRBD2. CDR1 and CDR2 (germline): SGHTA, FQGNSA. CDR3 length: 14 residues. Trimming removed 1 base from V and 12 bases from J; junction bases left unmatched: 8. The CDR3 DNA follows: TGTGCCAGCAGCTTAGGGGTAGCGGGAATAGGGCAGTTCTTC. This codes for CASSLGVAGIGQFF.

The chain recombines TRBV18 with TRBJ1-3, with D perhaps TRBD1 (6 bases). Germline values: CDR1 KGHSH, CDR2 LQKENI. V was cut by 3 bases and J by 4 bases, with 13 bases left in between. The CDR3 is 15 residues long. CDR3: CASSPLRDKGNTIYF. The CDR3 nucleotides read TGTGCCAGCTCACCTCTCCGGGACAAAGGAAACACCATATATTTT. The whole variable domain, filled in from reference TRBV18 and TRBJ1-3, reads NAGVMQNPRHLVRRRGQEARLRCSPMKGHSHVYWYRQLPEEGLKFMVYLQKENIIDESGMPKERFSAEFPKEGPSILRIQQVVRGDSAAYFCASSPLRDKGNTIYFGEGSWLTVV.

This chain joins TRBV4-2 and TRBJ1-4; weak D call: TRBD1 (6 bases). This CDR3 has 14 residues. V was clipped by 5 bases and J by 5 bases, with 12 bases between them. Germline V lookup: CDR1 LGHNA, CDR2 YNFKEQ. This CDR3 reads CASSYRQDNEKLFF. DNA of the CDR3: TGTGCCAGCAGCTACCGACAGGACAATGAAAAACTGTTTTTT.

The chain combines TRBV7-8 with TRBJ2-1, with 11 bases fitting TRBD2. J lost 3 bases, V lost 5 bases, and 6 bases had no gene match. This CDR3 is built from 16 residues. From germline, CDR1 is SGHVS and CDR2 FQNEAQ. CDR3 sequence reads: CASSPLAGGFYNEQFF. In DNA, the CDR3 is TGTGCCAGCAGCCCCTTAGCGGGAGGGTTCTACAATGAGCAGTTCTTC.

The CDR3 DNA reads as TGTGCCAGCAGCTCCCCTCTGCGGACAGGGGGCATCGTTAGCACAGATACGCAGTATTTT. Amino acid sequence: CASSSPLRTGGIVSTDTQYF. This chain connects TRBV27 to TRBJ2-3; TRBD1 matches 11 bases. Germline assignment: CDR1 MNHEY and CDR2 SMNVEV (reference sequence). This CDR3 region has 20 residues. V lost 6 bases, J lost 0 bases, and 17 bases stayed unmatched.

This rearrangement joins TRBV25-1 to TRBJ2-2, with TRBD1 matching 9 bases. CDR3 length: 14 residues. From germline, CDR1 is MGHDK and CDR2 SYGVNS. The V segment lost 6 bases and the J segment 3 bases; nucleotides outside the gene matches: 2. CDR3 coding DNA: TGTGCCAGCAGAAGACAGGGGGACACCGGGGAGCTGTTTTTT. Its protein product is CASRRQGDTGELFF. Supplemented by reference TRBV25-1 and TRBJ2-2, the full variable domain reads EADIYQTPRYLVIGTGKKITLECSQTMGHDKMYWYQQDPGMELHLIHYSYGVNSTEKGDLSSESTVSRIRTEHFPLTLESARPSHTSQYLCASRRQGDTGELFFGEGSRLTVL.

This chain links TRBV6-5 with TRBJ2-7; tentatively, D is TRBD2 (5 bases). Trimming pared 4 bases from V and 6 bases from J, leaving 10 bases between. The CDR3 length is 12 residues. In germline, CDR1 is MNHEY, CDR2 SVGAGI. In DNA, the CDR3 is TGTGCCAGCAGTTTACGAGGGCGCGAGCAGTACTTC. Its translation is CASSLRGREQYF.

The J gene is TRBJ2-1, the V gene TRBV19; a weak D match, TRBD1 (6 bases). V was shortened by 6 bases and J by 0 bases, with 18 bases between the two germline ends. The CDR3 runs 17 residues. The germline gives CDR1 LNHDA, CDR2 SQIVND (reference sequence). CDR3 in amino acids: CASSYLTGSFSYNEQFF. CDR3 bases: TGTGCCAGTAGCTACCTCACAGGGTCGTTCTCCTACAATGAGCAGTTCTTC.